These T cell receptor beta chains were read from a single sample in a study of long-term antiretroviral therapy in people with HIV. The protocol was immunoSEQ multiplex PCR, while the TCRdb copy is restricted to in-frame clones and leaves out a portion. The table shows 20,000 to 25,000 clones, with roughly four fifths occurring only once. The sample consisted of unsorted PBMCs, taken 1.5 years after starting antiretroviral therapy. These receptors were obtained from a man aged 25 to 45 with HIV. CDR3s include the opening cysteine and the closing phenylalanine or tryptophan. A D gene is named only where the DNA matches it firmly. The size of a clone is reported for some rows only, either as once, few or many, or as a class for expanded clones.

TRBD2 . TRBJ2-7 TRBV7-2 TGTGCCAGCAGCCCCCCGCCCGAGGCTAGCGGGTACGAGCAGTACTTC CASSPPPEASGYEQYF
TRBD2 once TRBJ2-1 TRBV30 TGTGCCTACCCCCTTACGACTAGCGGGACGTACAATGAGCAGTTCTTC CAYPLTTSGTYNEQFF
. . TRBJ1-1 TRBV13 TGTGCCAGCAGGTACGGGTCGAACACTGAAGCTTTCTTT CASRYGSNTEAFF
. . TRBJ2-1 TRBV6-5 TGTGCCAGCAGTTATAGGCGAACAGGAGGCAATGAGCAGTTCTTC CASSYRRTGGNEQFF
. . TRBJ2-7 TRBV19 TGTGCCAGTGGGGGGTCCTACGAGCAGTACTTC CASGGSYEQYF
TRBD1 . TRBJ1-5 TRBV5-1 TGCGCCAGCAGCCCCGGGACAGCCAATCAGCCCCAGCATTTT CASSPGTANQPQHF
. . TRBJ1-6 TRBV5-1 TGCGCCAGCAGCACGGACAGAGATTCACCCCTCCACTTT CASSTDRDSPLHF
. . TRBJ2-7 TRBV4-1 TGCGCCAGCAGCCTCTCGGCAGGGGCCTACGAGCAGTACTTC CASSLSAGAYEQYF
. . TRBJ2-7 TRBV14 TGTGCCAGCAGCCCTGCGTGGGGTAGAGCGAGCTCCTACGAGCAGTACTTC CASSPAWGRASSYEQYF
TRBD2 . TRBJ2-1 TRBV7-3 TGTGCCAGCAGCTACCTAGCGGGGGGGAACAATGAGCAGTTCTTC CASSYLAGGNNEQFF
TRBD1 . TRBJ2-2 TRBV10-3 TGTGCCATCAGTGAGTCTGAGGGGGCGCGCGGGGAGCTGTTTTTT CAISESEGARGELFF
. . TRBJ1-3 TRBV19 TGTGCCAGTAGTTCCTGGGGGGGAGACAGGTCTGGAAACACCATATATTTT CASSSWGGDRSGNTIYF
. few TRBJ2-5 TRBV7-9 TGTGCCAGCAGCCTAAACAGTAGGATAGGGGAGACCCAGTACTTC CASSLNSRIGETQYF
. . TRBJ1-6 TRBV4-1 TGCGCCAGCAGCCAAGTGGACTTGGTCTCCTATAATTCACCCCTCCACTTT CASSQVDLVSYNSPLHF
. . TRBJ1-5 TRBV4-3 TGCGCCAGCAGCCAACTTTACCCATTCCAGTCCAGGGGTGGCAATCAGCCCCAGCATTTT CASSQLYPFQSRGGNQPQHF
. . TRBJ2-6 TRBV7-2 TGTGCCAGCAGCTTATCCCTCCGCGGCGGGGCCAACGTCCTGACTTTC CASSLSLRGGANVLTF
TRBD2 . TRBJ2-7 TRBV6-5 TGTGCCAGCAAATCGGGACTAGCGACATCCGAGCAGTACTTC CASKSGLATSEQYF
. . TRBJ2-5 TRBV9 TGTGCCAGCTCCCTCCGCGTACAAGAGACCCAGTACTTC CASSLRVQETQYF
. once TRBJ2-4 TRBV5-4 TGTGCCAGCAGCTGGGGAGTCGGGACATCGGGAAGTCAGTACTTC CASSWGVGTSGSQYF
. . TRBJ2-7 TRBV5-6 TGTGCCAGCAGCTCCGTACCGGGGAGTGAGCAGTACTTC CASSSVPGSEQYF
. . TRBJ2-2 TRBV5-1 TGCGCCAGCAGCCCGGTGGTTGGCGGGGAGCTGTTTTTT CASSPVVGGELFF
. . TRBJ2-7 TRBV5-1 TGCGCCAGCAGCGGAGGGGACTTAACCTCCTACGAGCAGTACTTC CASSGGDLTSYEQYF
. . TRBJ1-1 TRBV21-1 TGTGCCAGCAGCATCCCCGGGACACTGAACACTGAAGCTTTCTTT CASSIPGTLNTEAFF
. . TRBJ1-1 TRBV19 TGTGCCAGTAAGGGTTCAATGAACACTGAAGCTTTCTTT CASKGSMNTEAFF
. . TRBJ2-4 TRBV7-8 TGTGCCAGCAGCTTATTGGTTGAGACCAAAAACATTCAGTACTTC CASSLLVETKNIQYF
. . TRBJ2-6 TRBV19 TGTGCCAGTACCCTGGGACGGTTCTCTGGGGCCAACGTCCTGACTTTC CASTLGRFSGANVLTF
TRBD2 . TRBJ2-3 TRBV27 TGTGCCAGCAGGGCCTTGGCGGGGGTGACAGATACGCAGTATTTT CASRALAGVTDTQYF
. few TRBJ2-7 TRBV2 TGTGCCAGCAATAGGGGGTCCTACGAGCAGTACTTC CASNRGSYEQYF
. . TRBJ2-7 TRBV5-4 TGTGCCAGCAGCGCAGGATCCTACGAGCAGTACTTC CASSAGSYEQYF
TRBD1 . TRBJ1-6 TRBV6-4 TGTGCCAGCAGTGCGGGACAGTTTAATTCACCCCTCCACTTT CASSAGQFNSPLHF
TRBD2 . TRBJ2-7 TRBV4-3 TGCGCCAGCAGCCAAGATCGGACTAGCAGAGGTTACGAGCAGTACTTC CASSQDRTSRGYEQYF
. . TRBJ1-1 TRBV2 TGTGCCAGCAGTTCTAGGATTGGGGGAAACACTGAAGCTTTCTTT CASSSRIGGNTEAFF
TRBD2 . TRBJ2-2 TRBV4-3 TGCGCCAGCAGCCAAGTAGGGCTAGCGGGGAGGACCGGGGAGCTGTTTTTT CASSQVGLAGRTGELFF
. . TRBJ2-7 TRBV14 TGTGCCAGCAGCCAAGATCACGACAACTCCTACGAGCAGTACTTC CASSQDHDNSYEQYF
. few TRBJ1-5 TRBV30 TGTGCCTGGAGCGTCACAGCTAGCAATCAGCCCCAGCATTTT CAWSVTASNQPQHF
. . TRBJ1-3 TRBV15 TGTGCCACCAGCAGAGCCGGGACGGTACCTTCTGGAAACACCATATATTTT CATSRAGTVPSGNTIYF
. . TRBJ1-4 TRBV6-6 TGTGCCAGCAGTTACCTAGCGGGACACCTATACGAAAAACTGTTTTTT CASSYLAGHLYEKLFF
. . TRBJ2-2 TRBV15 TGTGCCACCAGCAGAGATCACGAGGGACGGCATGCGGGGGAGCTGTTTTTT CATSRDHEGRHAGELFF
TRBD2 . TRBJ2-1 TRBV4-1 TGCGCCAGCAGCCAAGGGGAGGCGGGGGGGGGCAATGAGCAGTTCTTC CASSQGEAGGGNEQFF
. . TRBJ2-1 TRBV5-6 TGTGCCAGCAGCCGGGACTTTAAGATAGAGTTCTTC CASSRDFKIEFF
. once TRBJ2-1 TRBV6-5 TGTGCCAGCAGTTACTCCTCCCCCAATGAGCAGTTCTTC CASSYSSPNEQFF
. . TRBJ2-7 TRBV28 TGTGCCAGCAGTTTTCGAGGGTTAAGATCCTACGAGCAGTACTTC CASSFRGLRSYEQYF
. . TRBJ2-1 TRBV4-1 TGCGCCAGCAGCCAAATTGGGGGGGTACAGGGAGGAGAGCAGTTCTTC CASSQIGGVQGGEQFF
. . TRBJ1-2 TRBV6-1 TGTGCCAGCAGTGAAGTTACAGAAAACTATGGCTACACCTTC CASSEVTENYGYTF
TRBD1 . TRBJ2-6 TRBV2 TGTGCCAGTAACAGGGGTGTCTCTGGGGCCAACGTCCTGACTTTC CASNRGVSGANVLTF
. medium-sized TRBJ2-7 TRBV5-4 TGTGCCAGCAGCCGAGGAAACCACGAGCAGTACTTC CASSRGNHEQYF
. . TRBJ1-1 TRBV18 TGTGCCAGCTCACCACCTTTGGCGAACACTGAAGCTTTCTTT CASSPPLANTEAFF
. once TRBJ1-1 TRBV7-2 TGTGCCAGCAGCTTAGCTGGGGGGGGTACGGGCACTGAAGCTTTCTTT CASSLAGGGTGTEAFF
. . TRBJ1-6 TRBV18 TGTGCCAGCTCACCGGAGAGGAGACAAGATTCACCCCTCCACTTT CASSPERRQDSPLHF
TRBD2 . TRBJ2-1 TRBV5-8 TGTGCCAGCAGCTTGGCCGGGACTAGCGGGAGTATGAATGAGCAGTTCTTC CASSLAGTSGSMNEQFF